One and the same sample provided the 17 T cell receptor beta chains below, sequenced in a study of blood T cell repertoires in COVID-19. Sequencing used immunoSEQ multiplex PCR; TCRdb keeps in-frame clones, though not all of them. In the table there are tens of thousands of clones, around four fifths of which are singletons. The specimen sequenced was peripheral blood. Receptor source: a man between 65 and 85 years old with acute or convalescent COVID-19.

V and J are TRBV18 and TRBJ1-1; tentatively, D is TRBD1 (6 bases). CDR3 size: 15 residues. The V gene's germline CDR1 is KGHSH and CDR2 LQKENI. V dropped 5 bases and J dropped 4 bases, with 17 bases sitting between them. The CDR3 loop is CASSSREGGVTEAFF. CDR3 nucleotides: TGTGCCAGCTCATCTAGGGAGGGGGGCGTCACTGAAGCTTTCTTT.

The chain carries TRBV6-6 and TRBJ2-1, with 12 bases that match TRBD2. The CDR3 covers 16 residues. Trimming took 0 bases from V and 8 from J; bases not matched to a gene: 5. Germline V CDR1 and CDR2: MNHNY, SVGAGI (reference sequence). CDR3 region: CASSYSWASGGDEQFF. Written as DNA, the CDR3 is TGTGCCAGCAGTTACTCCTGGGCTAGCGGGGGGGATGAGCAGTTCTTC.

This chain uses TRBV7-8 with TRBJ2-7, with 7 bases identical to TRBD1. Germline V gene lookup returns CDR1 SGHVS and CDR2 FQNEAQ. After removal of 5 bases from V and 1 base from J, the junction contained 8 bases not matched to a gene. The CDR3 is 15 residues long. The CDR3 is CASSRSQGDSYEQYV. The CDR3 DNA follows: TGTGCCAGCAGCAGGTCGCAGGGGGATTCCTACGAGCAGTACGTC.

V and J are TRBV5-1 and TRBJ1-3; no definite D call. Germline CDR1 SGHRS, CDR2 YFSETQ. The CDR3 loop spans 15 amino acids. Between the trimmed V and J ends, which lost 4 bases and 0 bases, there was a span of 11 bases. DNA of the CDR3: TGCGCCAGCAGCCTCGTAGAGGCCTCTGGAAACACCATATATTTT. Translating gives CASSLVEASGNTIYF.

The V gene is TRBV5-6, the J gene TRBJ1-1, with D possibly TRBD1 on 5 matching bases. Germline V gene data show CDR1 as SGHDT and CDR2 as YYEEEE. V was cut by 5 bases and J by 6 bases, with 17 bases left in between. The CDR3 has 14 residues. The CDR3 coding sequence is TGTGCCAGCAGGCGGACCGGGGGGTCCGCTGAAGCTTTCTTT. Translated: CASRRTGGSAEAFF. Full variable domain (remainder filled in from reference TRBV5-6 and TRBJ1-1): DAGVTQSPTHLIKTRGQQVTLRCSPKSGHDTVSWYQQALGQGPQFIFQYYEEEERQRGNFPDRFSGHQFPNYSSELNVNALLLGDSALYLCASRRTGGSAEAFFGQGTRLTVV.

This sequence joins TRBV7-3 and TRBJ1-6, with no clear D. The CDR3 runs 13 residues. From germline, CDR1 is SGHTA and CDR2 FQGTGA. The V end lost 5 bases, the J end lost 3 bases, and 5 bases lay between the germline ends. The CDR3 reads CASSLLYNSPLHF. The CDR3 coding sequence is TGTGCCAGCAGCCTACTCTATAATTCACCCCTCCACTTT.

This clone was counted between two and nine times. The gene calls are TRBV19 and TRBJ2-2; perhaps TRBD1 as D (5 bases). V lost 2 bases and J 2 bases, leaving 9 bases between the germline ends. Germline values: CDR1 LNHDA, CDR2 SQIVND (reference sequence). This CDR3 has 15 residues. DNA of the CDR3: TGTGCCAGTAGTATAACAGGAAAAAACACCGGGGAGCTGTTTTTT. Its translation: CASSITGKNTGELFF.

This chain links TRBV10-3 with TRBJ2-1, with 9 bases matching TRBD1. The CDR3 loop spans 14 amino acids. The trim removed 6 bases at V and 6 bases at J, leaving 6 bases unmatched. Germline V CDR1 and CDR2: ENHRY, SYGVKD. The CDR3 sequence is CAISQGTGPNEQFF. The DNA for the CDR3 is TGTGCCATCAGCCAAGGGACAGGGCCCAATGAGCAGTTCTTC.

The chain uses TRBV5-1 and TRBJ1-2, with 8 bases lining up with TRBD1. The germline CDR1 and CDR2 sequences are SGHRS and YFSETQ. This CDR3 region has 17 residues. V lost 3 bases and J lost 4; bases outside the gene matches: 14. CDR3 DNA: TGCGCCAGCAGCTCCCCCCCAAACGACAGGGGTCGCTATGGCTACACCTTC. Translating it yields CASSSPPNDRGRYGYTF.

CDR3 coding DNA: TGTGCCAGCAGGAGAAAGGCGGGGGGGCAGAGAGATACGCAGTATTTT. It encodes CASRRKAGGQRDTQYF. This chain connects TRBV11-2 to TRBJ2-3; 9 bases map to TRBD2. Trimming removed 6 bases from V and 5 bases from J; junction bases left unmatched: 12. The CDR3 consists of 16 residues. The germline gives CDR1 SGHAT, CDR2 FQNNGV. Full variable domain (rest looked up from reference TRBV11-2 and TRBJ2-3): EAGVAQSPRYKIIEKRQSVAFWCNPISGHATLYWYQQILGQGPKLLIQFQNNGVVDDSQLPKDRFSAERLKGVDSTLKIQPAKLEDSAVYLCASRRKAGGQRDTQYFGPGTRLTVL.

This clone was counted between two and nine times. The V and J genes are TRBV10-3 and TRBJ2-7; 7 bases agree with TRBD1. Trimming cost V 6 bases and J 0 bases; bases outside gene matches: 5. The CDR3 sequence is 14 residues long. Germline V gene data show CDR1 as ENHRY and CDR2 as SYGVKD. In nucleotides, the CDR3 is TGTGCCATCAGAGGTGGACAGGTCTCCTACGAGCAGTACTTC. Translating it yields CAIRGGQVSYEQYF.

CDR3 in amino acids: CASSLYGREKLFF. CDR3 in DNA: TGTGCCAGCAGTTTATATGGGAGAGAAAAACTGTTTTTT. The chain employs TRBV27 and TRBJ1-4; no definite D call. V gave up 1 base and J gave up 8 bases, with 8 bases separating them. Looked up from germline, CDR1 is MNHEY and CDR2 is SMNVEV (reference sequence). The CDR3 has 13 amino acids. Using reference TRBV27 and TRBJ1-4 for the parts outside the CDR3, the full variable domain is EAQVTQNPRYLITVTGKKLTVTCSQNMNHEYMSWYRQDPGLGLRQIYYSMNVEVTDKGDVPEGYKVSRKEKRNFPLILESPSPNQTSLYFCASSLYGREKLFFGSGTQLSVL.

The V and J genes are TRBV24-1 and TRBJ1-2; 10 nucleotides match TRBD1. V trimming: 4 bases; J trimming: 7 bases; junction bases outside the gene matches: 5. Germline CDR1 is KGHDR and CDR2 is SFDVKD. This CDR3 region has 14 residues. The CDR3 DNA reads TGTGCCACCAGTGAAGCCGGGACAGGGGTTGGCTACACCTTC. Translating gives CATSEAGTGVGYTF.

The chain uses TRBV28 and TRBJ2-7; D is possibly TRBD1 (5 bases). CDR3 length equals 14 residues. Germline CDR1 is MDHEN and CDR2 is SYDVKM. Between the trimmed V and J ends, which lost 2 bases and 2 bases, there was a span of 10 bases. CDR3 DNA: TGTGCCAGCAGTTTAACCAGGGTCCCCTACGAGCAGTACTTC. Translating gives CASSLTRVPYEQYF.

The CDR3 sequence: CASSEGQGIAYEQYF. The CDR3 DNA sequence: TGCGCCAGCAGTGAAGGACAGGGGATCGCCTACGAGCAGTACTTC. V is TRBV10-1 and J is TRBJ2-7; 9 nucleotides agree with TRBD1. The ends lost 3 bases at V and 2 bases at J; junction bases unmatched: 5. The germline V gene encodes CDR1 WNHNN and CDR2 SYGVQD (reference sequence). There are 15 residues in the CDR3.

The chain joins TRBV25-1 to TRBJ1-6; D gene unclear. V was trimmed by 3 bases and J by 10 bases, leaving 10 bases between them. This CDR3 comprises 13 residues. Germline values: CDR1 MGHDK, CDR2 SYGVNS. The CDR3 loop is CASSDPGISPLHF. As DNA, the CDR3 is TGTGCCAGCAGTGATCCGGGGATCTCACCCCTCCACTTT.

V is TRBV7-2 and J is TRBJ2-4, with D unresolved. CDR3 length: 14 residues. Germline assignment: CDR1 SGHTA and CDR2 FQGNSA. Trimming pared 5 bases from V and 7 bases from J, leaving 15 bases between. This CDR3 reads CASSPHPNGNIQYF. The DNA of the CDR3 is TGTGCCAGCAGCCCTCATCCCAACGGGAACATTCAGTACTTC.